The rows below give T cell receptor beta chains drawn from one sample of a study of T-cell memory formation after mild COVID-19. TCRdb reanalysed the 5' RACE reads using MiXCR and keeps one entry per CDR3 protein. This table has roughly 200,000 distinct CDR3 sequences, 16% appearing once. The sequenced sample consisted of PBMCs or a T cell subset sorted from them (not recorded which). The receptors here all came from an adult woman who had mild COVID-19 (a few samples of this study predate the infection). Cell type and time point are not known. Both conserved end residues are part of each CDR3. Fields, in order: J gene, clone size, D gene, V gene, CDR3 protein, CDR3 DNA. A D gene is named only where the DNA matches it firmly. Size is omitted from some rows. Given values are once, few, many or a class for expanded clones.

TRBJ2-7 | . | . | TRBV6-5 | CASSYLYEQYF | TGTGCCAGCAGTTACCTCTACGAGCAGTACTTC
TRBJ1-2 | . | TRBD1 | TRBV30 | CAWRGTGGVRGYTF | TGTGCCTGGAGAGGGACAGGGGGAGTTCGTGGCTACACCTTC
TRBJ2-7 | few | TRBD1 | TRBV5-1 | CASSRDRDTEQYF | TGCGCCAGCAGCCGGGACAGGGACACGGAGCAGTACTTC
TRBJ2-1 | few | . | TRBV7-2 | CASSPPGGLSFF | TGTGCCAGCAGCCCCCCCGGGGGATTATCGTTCTTC
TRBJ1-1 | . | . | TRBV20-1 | CSAPDRRFTEAFF | TGCAGTGCTCCAGACAGGCGGTTCACTGAAGCTTTCTTT
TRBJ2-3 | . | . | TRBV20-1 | CSARATSGLGQYF | TGCAGTGCTAGAGCTACCAGCGGTTTAGGGCAGTATTTT
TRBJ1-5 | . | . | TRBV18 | CASSPGVYSNQPQHF | TGTGCCAGCTCACCAGGGGTCTATAGCAATCAGCCCCAGCATTTT
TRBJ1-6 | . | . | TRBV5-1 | CASSLQGLGNSPLHF | TGCGCCAGCAGCTTGCAGGGGTTGGGGAATTCACCCCTCCACTTT
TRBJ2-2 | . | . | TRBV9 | CASSVATDSGELFF | TGTGCCAGCAGCGTAGCTACTGACTCCGGGGAGCTGTTTTTT
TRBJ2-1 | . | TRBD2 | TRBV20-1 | CSASRASGRAGNEQFF | TGCAGTGCTAGTAGGGCTAGCGGGAGGGCCGGCAATGAGCAGTTCTTC
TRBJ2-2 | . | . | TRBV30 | CAWSLLDRNTGELFF | TGTGCCTGGAGTCTCCTCGACAGGAACACCGGGGAGCTGTTTTTT
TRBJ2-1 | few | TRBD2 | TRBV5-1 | CASSLSGGAENEQFF | TGCGCCAGCAGCTTAAGCGGGGGGGCGGAGAATGAGCAGTTCTTC
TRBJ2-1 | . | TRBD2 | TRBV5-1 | CASSSHLAGDNEQFF | TGCGCCAGCAGCAGTCACCTAGCGGGGGACAATGAGCAGTTCTTC
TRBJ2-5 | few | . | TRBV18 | CASSLTLQETQYF | TGTGCCAGCTCCCTGACTCTCCAAGAGACCCAGTACTTC
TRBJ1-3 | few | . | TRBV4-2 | CASSQDHGYGNTIYF | TGTGCCAGCAGCCAAGACCACGGATATGGAAACACCATATATTTT
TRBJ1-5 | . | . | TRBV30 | CAWSVGRGQPQHF | TGTGCCTGGAGTGTTGGACGTGGGCAGCCCCAGCATTTT
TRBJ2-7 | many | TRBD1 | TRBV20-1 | CSARPPGQRPYEQYF | TGCAGTGCTAGACCCCCGGGACAGAGACCTTACGAGCAGTACTTC
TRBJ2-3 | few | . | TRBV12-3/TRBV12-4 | CASIFWATDTQYF | TGTGCCAGCATATTCTGGGCCACAGATACGCAGTATTTT
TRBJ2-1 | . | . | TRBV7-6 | CASSRLRGDGSVSNEQFF | TGTGCCAGCAGCCGCCTTCGAGGGGACGGGAGTGTTAGCAATGAGCAGTTCTTC
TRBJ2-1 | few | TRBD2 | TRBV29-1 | CSVAHTSGIYNEQFF | TGCAGCGTTGCTCACACTAGCGGAATTTACAATGAGCAGTTCTTC
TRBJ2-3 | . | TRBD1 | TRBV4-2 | CASSPQPGQGTTDTQYF | TGTGCCAGCAGCCCACAACCGGGACAGGGGACCACAGATACGCAGTATTTT
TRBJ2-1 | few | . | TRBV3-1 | CASSQANNEQFF | TGTGCCAGCAGCCAAGCCAACAATGAGCAGTTCTTC
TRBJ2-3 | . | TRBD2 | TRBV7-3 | CASSFRTRRSTDTQYF | TGTGCCAGCAGCTTTCGGACTAGGAGGAGCACAGATACGCAGTATTTT
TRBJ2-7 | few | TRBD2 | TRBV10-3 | CAISESTSGRVRYEQYF | TGTGCCATCAGTGAGTCTACTAGCGGGAGGGTAAGGTACGAGCAGTACTTC
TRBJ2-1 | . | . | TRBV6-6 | CASSYSSREQFF | TGTGCCAGCAGTTACTCTTCGAGGGAGCAGTTCTTC
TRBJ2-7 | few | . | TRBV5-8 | CASSRNEQYF | TGTGCCAGCAGCAGAAACGAGCAGTACTTC
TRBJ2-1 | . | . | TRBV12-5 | CASGSGGEQFF | TGTGCTAGTGGGAGTGGGGGGGAGCAGTTCTTC
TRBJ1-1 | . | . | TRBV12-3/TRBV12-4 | CASPGALMNTEAFF | TGTGCCAGCCCCGGGGCCTTGATGAACACTGAAGCTTTCTTT
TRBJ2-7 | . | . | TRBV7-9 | CASSLDRVLPGEQYF | TGTGCCAGCAGCTTAGACAGGGTTCTCCCGGGCGAGCAGTACTTC